This T cell receptor (beta chain) derives from a study of tissue T cells after allogeneic stem cell transplantation (dated by TCRdb to between 2021 and 2024). About the full investigation: TCR beta repertoires were profiled across many tissues obtained from research autopsies of patients with and without GVHD, as well as in mouse models of GVHD. The human arm was conducted as a prospective observational study, and neither blinding nor randomization was performed. Broad study findings and their caveats: Blood and spleen T cells captured only a limited portion of the TCR repertoire detected in tissues, in both patients and mice. Few T cell clones were found to be shared across patients, but shared repertoire signatures across patients were revealed in a tissue-specific fashion by motif-based clustering. The study did not establish which tissue TCRs were alloreactive or antigen-specific, and some clones may have been host cells that persisted. The patient cohort was small and varied clinically, and sampling depth was recognized as a limitation. Within patients, how anatomically similar tissues were was a major factor shaping TCR repertoire composition, regardless of disease or transplant status.

This clone occurred a few times. The antigen it recognizes is unknown. Mouse gene names and germline sequences are used here. Before genomic DNA was isolated with the DNeasy Blood & Tissue Kit, mouse tissues were minced with razor blades in buffered saline. The library relied on the immunoSEQ multiplex PCR assay. Adaptive Biotechnologies performed the TCRbeta CDR3 sequencing at survey depth and reported CDR3 sequences, V/J genes, productive frequency and template counts. TCR beta CDR3 regions were amplified from genomic DNA rather than RNA. The authors' pipeline ran thus. Jensen-Shannon divergence served to quantify pairwise repertoire overlap between tissues, with 0 meaning identical and 1 meaning complete divergence. Tissues were clustered by single-linkage agglomerative hierarchical clustering of pairwise JSD values, and the clustering results were displayed as dendrograms. All patient samples were analyzed with GLIPH2 using simulation_depth 1000, kmer_min_depth 3 and cdr3_length_cutoff 8, and only groups containing more than two unique CDR3s were kept. A standardized tissue-overlap score was calculated by extrapolating Jaccard GLIPH-group overlap across patients to a standard repertoire size of 1000 clones. Linear mixed-effect models, with tissue included as a fixed effect and individual included as a random effect, were used to assess associations of diversity with clinical or experimental variables. The clones in this table, taken by TCRdb from immuneACCESS, are in-frame only. Not every clone is retained; where verified, under half of the shortfall comes from an unresolved V gene, and the cause of the rest is unknown. The D gene and trimming were derived from the DNA, and the V and J assignments and clone size from that table. Across this sample there are about 2,500 clones, with about three fifths seen only once. The ten largest clones capture about 3.8% of the sample.

Input material: gut tissue. This TCR was sampled from a female BALB/c mouse in good health. For this strain, the MHC haplotype is H2-d.

The sequenced CDR3 bases are TGTGCCAGCAGCCAAGACCTGGGGCAAAACACCTTGTAC. This codes for CASSQDLGQNTLY. The entire CDR3 sequence reads CASSQDLGQNTLYF. The V and J genes are TRBV2 and TRBJ2-4, and perhaps TRBD2 as D gene, on 6 matching bases. The read comes to an end 1 residue before the CDR3 does, leaving the germline J gene to fill in the end. CDR1 and CDR2, looked up from the germline V gene, are LGHNA and YSYQKL. The cysteine opens and the phenylalanine closes a CDR3 of 14 amino acids. Shown are 39 bases from within the CDR3, in frame from base 1. V and J are truncated by 0 bases and 3 bases respectively, leaving an intervening sequence of 7 bases. Full variable domain (CDR3 extended with the reference TRBV2 and TRBJ2-4 proteins): DPKIIQKPKYLVAVTGSEKILICEQYLGHNAMYWYRQSAKKPLEFMFSYSYQKLMDNQTASSRFQPQSSKKNHLDLQITALKPDDSATYFCASSQDLGQNTLYFGAGTRLSVL.